This T cell receptor (beta chain) was identified in a study of identifying expanded T cells in peripheral blood. Findings and limits, study-wide: Variance in clone template counts between approximately two-week samples significantly increased with total template count across all healthy donors. Roughly 1.2 clones differed between technical replicates, versus around 15 and 18 over time.

On this clone: Antigen unknown.

Using immunoSEQ multiplex PCR, the repertoire was profiled, and TCRdb retains in-frame clones only, with some absent. In the table there are under 110,000 clones, about 83% of which are singletons. During the collection period, no donor immune events like infections were recorded. Trimming took 5 bases from V and 8 from J, leaving 18 bases between them. CDR1 is PRHDT, CDR2 FYEKMQ, per germline (reference sequence). The CDR3 has 14 amino acids. Source material: blood. J is TRBJ1-2 and V is TRBV13, with D possibly TRBD1 on 5 matching bases. The origin of this receptor is a person between 18 and 70 years old in good health. The CDR3 sequence: CASSPGRQGEGYTF. The CDR3 region has the DNA TGTGCCAGCAGCCCCGGCCGCCAGGGTGAGGGCTACACCTTC.